The 20 T cell receptor beta chains below all came from one sample that was sequenced in a study of cytomegalovirus exposure and HLA in healthy donors. Amplification used 60 Vbeta primers and 13 Jbeta primers. TCRdb's table, derived via immunoSEQ multiplex PCR, lists solely in-frame clones and lacks some. The table records approximately 100,000 clones, roughly 10% of them present only once. What was sequenced was PBMCs. The receptors come from a man between 45 and 60 years old in good health and CMV-seropositive.

This clone showed up many times. This chain connects TRBV30 to TRBJ1-6; TRBD1 is a possible D gene (5 bases). The ends were cut back, 4 bases at V and 6 bases at J, with 19 bases in the middle. CDR3 length: 16 amino acids. The germline V gene has CDR1 GTSNPN and CDR2 SVGIG (reference sequence). The CDR3 sequence: CAWNSWTSGLNSPLHF. The CDR3 region has the DNA TGTGCCTGGAATAGCTGGACCTCAGGGCTTAATTCACCCCTCCACTTT.

The rearrangement links TRBV4-2 to TRBJ1-1, with D possibly being TRBD1 (5 bases). Germline values: CDR1 LGHNA, CDR2 YNFKEQ. There are 14 residues in the CDR3. With 4 bases removed from V and 7 bases from J, the gap between germline ends came to 16 bases. CDR3 in DNA: TGTGCCAGCAGCCGACAGACAGCGAGAAGTGAAGCTTTCTTT. This encodes CASSRQTARSEAFF.

The V gene is TRBV9, the J gene TRBJ2-3; 14 bases are shared with TRBD2. The V gene end was trimmed by 2 bases and the J gene end by 0 bases; junction bases not matched to a gene: 2. Germline values: CDR1 SGDLS, CDR2 YYNGEE. CDR3 length: 17 residues. This CDR3 is CASSVGLAGASTDTQYF. CDR3 DNA sequence: TGTGCCAGCAGCGTGGGACTAGCGGGAGCTAGCACAGATACGCAGTATTTT.

This clone was seen a handful of times. Other DNA sequences of this sample code for an identical CDR3. The chain uses TRBV28 and TRBJ2-7; D ambiguous. The CDR3 loop spans 11 amino acids. V shed 4 bases and J shed 4 bases, with 5 bases lying between them. The germline CDR1 and CDR2 sequences are MDHEN and SYDVKM. The CDR3 reads CASSSVYEQYF. The CDR3 DNA follows: TGTGCCAGCAGTTCCGTGTACGAGCAGTACTTC.

The chain links TRBV5-3 to TRBJ2-7; D might be TRBD2 (6 bases). TRBV5-3 counts as an open reading frame of uncertain function. The CDR3 contains 18 residues. The germline V and J ends were trimmed by 4 bases and 7 bases, with 30 bases remaining between them. In DNA, the CDR3 is TGTGCCAGAAGCCGTCAGCCCTACGGAGCGGGTCCTTTGAGAGAGCAGTACTTC. Encoded protein: CARSRQPYGAGPLREQYF.

This clone was observed at least ten times. The chain links TRBV4-3 to TRBJ2-6, with D maybe TRBD2 (5 bases). Trimming removed 4 bases at V and 1 base at J, with 8 bases between. This CDR3 has 15 residues. Per germline, CDR1 LGHNA and CDR2 YSLEER. DNA of the CDR3: TGCGCCAGCAGCCTAGGAGGTTCTGGGGCCAACGTCCTGACTTTC. Encoded protein: CASSLGGSGANVLTF.

This clone came up a few times. The chain couples TRBV10-2 to TRBJ1-1, with 7 nucleotides matching TRBD1. V lost 6 bases to trimming and J lost 4 bases; unmatched junction nucleotides: 8. Germline V lookup: CDR1 WSHSY, CDR2 SAAADI. The CDR3 has 14 residues. CDR3 DNA sequence: TGCGCCAGCAGGGTAACAGGGGAAGGCACTGAAGCTTTCTTT. This sequence encodes CASRVTGEGTEAFF.

A few counts support this clone. An end of the junction differs from the germline gene, which may be a read error. This rearrangement joins TRBV15 to TRBJ2-7, with D tentatively TRBD2 (5 bases). The CDR3 loop spans 14 amino acids. CDR1 LNHNV and CDR2 YYDKDF come from the germline V gene (reference sequence). In DNA, the CDR3 is TGTGCCACCAGCAGAGAGGCTAGCTCCTACGCGCAGTACTTC. Amino acids: CATSREASSYAQYF.

A few counts support this clone. The gene calls are TRBV27 and TRBJ1-5; D is possibly TRBD1 (6 bases). Per the germline V gene, CDR1 is MNHEY and CDR2 is SMNVEV (reference sequence). The CDR3 sequence is 15 residues long. V dropped 5 bases and J dropped 7 bases, with 18 bases sitting between them. CDR3 region: CASSPLQGSGQPQHF. CDR3 coding DNA: TGTGCCAGCAGTCCCCTCCAGGGGTCTGGACAGCCCCAGCATTTT.

This clone was detected many times. The gene calls are TRBV7-9 and TRBJ2-5; tentative D call: TRBD2 (6 bases). Per the germline V gene, CDR1 is SEHNR and CDR2 is FQNEAQ (reference sequence). The CDR3 has 12 residues. V was cut by 7 bases and J by 5 bases, with 11 bases left in between. The CDR3 DNA is TGTGCCAGCACTAGCGTCCTGGAGACCCAGTACTTC. Its protein product is CASTSVLETQYF. Based on the CDR3 plus reference TRBV7-9 and TRBJ2-5, the full variable domain is DTGVSQNPRHKITKRGQNVTFRCDPISEHNRLYWYRQTLGQGPEFLTYFQNEAQLEKSRLLSDRFSAERPKGSFSTLEIQRTEQGDSAMYLCASTSVLETQYFGPGTRLLVL.

Of note for this clone: A junction boundary mismatches the germline segment, possibly from a read error. V is TRBV15 and J is TRBJ2-5; 10 bases line up with TRBD1. The CDR3 is made up of 15 amino acids. Per the germline V gene, CDR1 is LNHNV and CDR2 is YYDKDF (reference sequence). CDR3: CATSRVGQGRETPYF. In DNA, the CDR3 is TGTGCCACCAGCAGAGTGGGACAGGGGCGAGAGACCCCGTACTTC.

This clone was found a few times. The genes are TRBV28 and TRBJ1-2; tentative D call: TRBD1 (6 bases). CDR1 is MDHEN, CDR2 SYDVKM, per germline. Trimming left V 1 base short and J 3 bases short, with 9 bases between. This CDR3 is 14 amino acids long. CDR3 protein: CASSLSGGHYGYTF. In DNA form, the CDR3 reads TGTGCCAGCAGTTTATCGGGGGGGCACTATGGCTACACCTTC.

The V gene is TRBV10-2, the J gene TRBJ2-7; 10 nucleotides agree with TRBD2. CDR1 is WSHSY, CDR2 SAAADI, per germline. The CDR3 spans 14 residues. J gave up 2 bases and V 4 bases, and 2 bases lay outside the gene matches. CDR3 sequence: CASSASGRAYEQYF. The CDR3 DNA reads as TGCGCCAGCAGTGCCAGCGGGAGGGCCTACGAGCAGTACTTC.

This clone turned up a few times. The rearrangement joins TRBV29-1 to TRBJ2-1, with TRBD2 matching 8 bases. The junction had 14 bases not matched to a gene; V was cut back by 0 bases and J by 7 bases. Germline loops: CDR1 SQVTM, CDR2 ANQGSEA. This CDR3 has 17 amino acids. In DNA form, the CDR3 reads TGCAGCGTTGAAGATAGGTCGGGGGGGTTTATCTCGAATGAGCAGTTCTTC. It translates to CSVEDRSGGFISNEQFF.

CDR3 bases: TGTGCCAGCAGCCTAGGGACTAGCGGTTACACAGATACGCAGTATTTT. Its protein product is CASSLGTSGYTDTQYF. The rearrangement links TRBV5-6 to TRBJ2-3, with 11 bases that match TRBD2. The CDR3 spans 16 residues. The J segment lost 2 bases and the V segment lost 4 bases, leaving 6 bases of the junction unmatched. Germline CDR1 reads SGHDT; CDR2 reads YYEEEE.

This clone showed up just a few times. Here the CDR3 reads CASSPSAGGPGETQYF. In nucleotides, the CDR3 is TGTGCCAGCAGCCCGTCGGCGGGAGGGCCAGGGGAGACCCAGTACTTC. The rearrangement uses TRBV4-2 and TRBJ2-5, with 9 bases matching TRBD2. V gave up 4 bases and J gave up 5 bases; unmatched junction bases: 11. This CDR3 has 16 residues. Germline V gene data show CDR1 as LGHNA and CDR2 as YNFKEQ.

The J gene is TRBJ1-4, the V gene TRBV18; 9 nucleotides align to TRBD1. Trimming removed 6 bases from V and 7 bases from J; junction bases left unmatched: 12. Germline V gene lookup returns CDR1 KGHSH and CDR2 LQKENI. The CDR3 totals 16 residues. CDR3: CASSYRSGQGGEKLFF. Here the CDR3 DNA reads TGTGCCAGCTCGTACCGTTCGGGACAGGGTGGTGAAAAACTGTTTTTT.

This clone was picked up a small number of times. The rearrangement links TRBV28 to TRBJ2-5; D unclear. CDR1 is MDHEN, CDR2 SYDVKM, per germline. V was clipped by 2 bases and J by 6 bases, with 10 bases between them. The length of the CDR3 is 13 residues. The CDR3 DNA follows: TGTGCCAGCAGTTTAAGTAGCCCCAAGACCCAGTACTTC. Residues: CASSLSSPKTQYF. Combining the CDR3 with reference TRBV28 and TRBJ2-5 gives the whole variable domain DVKVTQSSRYLVKRTGEKVFLECVQDMDHENMFWYRQDPGLGLRLIYFSYDVKMKEKGDIPEGYSVSREKKERFSLILESASTNQTSMYLCASSLSSPKTQYFGPGTRLLVL.

This clone was detected a few times. The chain joins TRBV18 to TRBJ2-6; 8 positions agree with TRBD1. The CDR3 runs to 17 residues. Germline values: CDR1 KGHSH, CDR2 LQKENI. The V segment lost 6 bases and the J segment 2 bases; nucleotides outside the gene matches: 9. This CDR3 reads CASSQTATGAGANVLTF. In DNA form, the CDR3 reads TGTGCCAGCTCCCAAACCGCGACAGGGGCTGGGGCCAACGTCCTGACTTTC.

The sample holds a few counts of this clone. CDR3: CASSSTREGPQETQYF. CDR3 in DNA: TGTGCCAGCAGCTCTACTCGGGAGGGCCCCCAAGAGACCCAGTACTTC. The chain joins TRBV28 to TRBJ2-5, with 8 nucleotides matching TRBD2. CDR3 length equals 16 residues. With V trimmed by 6 bases and J by 1 base, 10 bases remained unmatched. Germline CDR1 reads MDHEN; CDR2 reads SYDVKM.